The sequence of this T cell receptor (beta chain) was determined in a study of blood T cell repertoires in COVID-19. V was trimmed by 6 bases and J by 2 bases, leaving 5 bases between them. This CDR3 spans 12 amino acids. Repertoires were generated with immunoSEQ multiplex PCR, while TCRdb's copy carries only in-frame clones and drops some. The sample has roughly 400,000 clones; just under 90% are singletons. A note on this clone: Distinct nucleotide sequences in the sample also encode this CDR3.

This clonotype was obtained from a woman aged 45-60 years who had recovered from COVID-19. V is TRBV12-3 or TRBV12-4 and J is TRBJ1-5; D not resolved. Sequencing input: PBMCs or T cells enriched from blood (not recorded which). DNA of the CDR3: TGTGCCAGCAGGGGAGGCAATCAGCCCCAGCATTTT. Its protein is CASRGGNQPQHF.